Each of the 14 T cell receptor beta chains below was sequenced from the same sample in a study of CD8+CD57+ T cells in acquired aplastic anemia. Patients chosen for sequencing had CD8+CD57+ cells that had expanded, as shown by flow cytometry. The study profiled TCR beta VDJ and CDR3 using genomic DNA as template. TCRdb re-called the reads with MiXCR, one entry per CDR3 protein. The sample lists about half a million distinct CDR3 sequences; roughly a third were seen once. Source material: sorted CD4+, CD8+, or CD8+CD57+ T cells (not recorded which) from PBMCs. The receptors were sampled from a human donor with aplastic anemia.

This clonotype has just one count. This chain connects TRBV19 to TRBJ2-7, with D perhaps matching TRBD1 (6 bases). The germline V and J ends were trimmed by 11 bases and 0 bases, with 17 bases remaining between them. CDR3 length: 14 residues. The germline V gene encodes CDR1 LNHDA and CDR2 SQIVND (reference sequence). The CDR3 coding sequence is TGTGCCTGGAGCCCCGGGACAATCTCCTACGAGCAGTACTTC. It yields the protein CAWSPGTISYEQYF. Combining the CDR3 with reference TRBV19 and TRBJ2-7 gives the whole variable domain DGGITQSPKYLFRKEGQNVTLSCEQNLNHDAMYWYRQDPGQGLRLIYYSQIVNDFQKGDIAEGYSVSREKKESFPLTVTSAQKNPTAFYLCAWSPGTISYEQYFGPGTRLTVT.

This clonotype has ten or more counts. The chain is built from TRBV29-1 and TRBJ1-6; a possible D gene is TRBD1 (5 bases). The CDR3 sequence is 14 residues long. Trimming pared 7 bases from V and 6 bases from J, leaving 16 bases between. Germline V gene lookup returns CDR1 SQVTM and CDR2 ANQGSEA. The CDR3 nucleotides are TGCAGCGCACGCGGGGCAACAAGTAATTCACCCCTCCACTTT. Translating it yields CSARGATSNSPLHF.

The chain joins TRBV30 to TRBJ1-2, with D perhaps matching TRBD1 (5 bases). From germline, CDR1 is GTSNPN and CDR2 SVGIG (reference sequence). Trimming took off 7 bases at V and 2 bases at J, with 8 bases between the two ends. The CDR3 length is 11 residues. CDR3 residues: CAFRVNYGYTF. The CDR3 DNA reads as TGTGCCTTCAGGGTAAACTATGGCTACACCTTC.

The rearrangement uses TRBV10-3 and TRBJ1-5, with 9 bases that match TRBD1. V trimming: 5 bases; J trimming: 0 bases; junction bases outside the gene matches: 8. CDR1 is ENHRY, CDR2 SYGVKD, per germline. The CDR3 covers 17 residues. Here the CDR3 DNA reads TGTGCCATCAGTAAACGACAGGGGGTTCGTAGCAATCAGCCCCAGCATTTT. The encoded protein is CAISKRQGVRSNQPQHF.

This chain links TRBV9 with TRBJ2-7, with 7 bases identical to TRBD1. Germline-derived CDR1 and CDR2 are SGDLS and YYNGEE. Losses at the gene ends were 2 bases for V and 3 bases for J; bases not matched to a gene: 8. CDR3 size: 15 residues. The chain's CDR3 is CASSVGTVGNYEQYF. CDR3 nucleotides: TGTGCCAGCAGCGTGGGGACAGTAGGAAACTACGAGCAGTACTTC.

This sequence joins TRBV5-6 and TRBJ2-5; D may be TRBD1 or TRBD2 (5 bases each). The CDR3 is made up of 13 amino acids. Germline V gene sequence: CDR1 SGHDT, CDR2 YYEEEE. Between the trimmed V and J ends, which lost 4 bases and 7 bases, there was a span of 14 bases. As DNA, the CDR3 is TGTGCCAGCAGCCGGGACGGGTACGGGACCCAGTACTTC. This sequence encodes CASSRDGYGTQYF.

Ten or more counts support this clonotype. V gene TRBV11-2 combines with J gene TRBJ2-3, with 12 bases lining up with TRBD2. Unmatched junction bases numbered 2, after V lost 5 bases and J lost 2 bases. Germline V lookup: CDR1 SGHAT, CDR2 FQNNGV. This CDR3 comprises 15 residues. CDR3 DNA sequence: TGTGCCAGCAGCCGACTAGCGGGGGACACAGATACGCAGTATTTT. Encoded protein: CASSRLAGDTDTQYF.

The chain joins TRBV25-1 to TRBJ2-7; 10 positions match TRBD2. Germline CDR1 and CDR2: MGHDK and SYGVNS. The CDR3 runs to 15 residues. The ends lost 1 base at V and 3 bases at J; junction bases unmatched: 3. CDR3 in amino acids: CASSESLAGDYEQYF. In nucleotides, the CDR3 is TGTGCCAGCAGTGAATCCCTAGCGGGGGACTACGAGCAGTACTTC.

Regarding this clonotype: Mismatch with germline at one junction end may stem from a read error. The V gene is TRBV15, the J gene TRBJ1-2; 7 bases match TRBD1. This CDR3 has 13 residues. Germline CDR1 and CDR2: LNHNV and YYDKDF (reference sequence). CDR3 amino acids: CVTDAQGHYGYTF. In DNA, the CDR3 is TGTGTCACCGACGCACAGGGGCACTATGGCTACACCTTC.

This clonotype came up once. This rearrangement joins TRBV24-1 to TRBJ1-5; a weak D match, TRBD1 (5 bases). Trimming cost V 6 bases and J 4 bases, with 12 bases left between them. This CDR3 is 14 amino acids long. Germline V gives CDR1 KGHDR, CDR2 SFDVKD. In nucleotides, the CDR3 is TGTGCCACCAGTCCCGGGACCTTAAATCAGCCCCAGCATTTT. The encoded protein is CATSPGTLNQPQHF.

This clonotype has a handful of counts. The rearrangement joins TRBV28 to TRBJ1-2, with D hard to call. V was pared by 2 bases and J by 4 bases, with 8 bases between. From germline, CDR1 is MDHEN and CDR2 SYDVKM. The CDR3 has 13 residues. As DNA, the CDR3 is TGTGCCAGCAGTTTAAAGGAGCCCTATGGCTACACCTTC. It yields the protein CASSLKEPYGYTF.

The J gene is TRBJ1-6, the V gene TRBV27; the D gene is possibly TRBD1 (6 bases). Germline V gene data show CDR1 as MNHEY and CDR2 as SMNVEV (reference sequence). Trimming took 5 bases from V and 4 from J, leaving 12 bases between them. This CDR3 is built from 15 residues. The CDR3 region is CASSQEGGYNSPLHF. The CDR3 coding sequence is TGTGCCAGCAGTCAGGAAGGGGGTTATAATTCACCCCTCCACTTT.

This chain joins TRBV19 and TRBJ1-1; 10 bases agree with TRBD1. The length of the CDR3 is 15 residues. From germline, CDR1 is LNHDA and CDR2 SQIVND (reference sequence). J was trimmed by 6 bases and V by 3 bases; bases with no gene match: 7. The CDR3 nucleotides read TGTGCCAGTAGTATGGGACAGGGGTCCTACTCTGAAGCTTTCTTT. It yields the protein CASSMGQGSYSEAFF.

The J gene is TRBJ2-1, the V gene TRBV19; D is uncertain. Trimming took 5 bases from V and 2 from J, leaving 13 bases between them. The CDR3 length is 15 residues. Germline assignment: CDR1 LNHDA and CDR2 SQIVND (reference sequence). This chain's CDR3 is CASSPPGYTYNEQFF. CDR3 DNA: TGTGCCAGTAGTCCTCCGGGTTACACCTACAATGAGCAGTTCTTC.